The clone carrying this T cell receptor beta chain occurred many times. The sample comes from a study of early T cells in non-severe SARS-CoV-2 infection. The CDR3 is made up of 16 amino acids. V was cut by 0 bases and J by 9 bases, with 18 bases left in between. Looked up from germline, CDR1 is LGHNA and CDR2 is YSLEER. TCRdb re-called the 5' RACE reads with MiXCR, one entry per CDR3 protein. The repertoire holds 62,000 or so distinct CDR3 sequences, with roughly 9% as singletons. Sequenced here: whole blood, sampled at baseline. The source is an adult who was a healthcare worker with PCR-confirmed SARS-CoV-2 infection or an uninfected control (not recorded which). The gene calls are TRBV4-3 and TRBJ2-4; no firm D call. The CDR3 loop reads CASSQDRGPWGTIQYF. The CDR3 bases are TGCGCCAGCAGCCAAGATAGAGGACCCTGGGGAACCATTCAGTACTTC.